Following are 16 T cell receptor beta chains from one sample sequenced in a study of blood T cell repertoires in COVID-19. Only in-frame clones appear in the TCRdb table, and some are missing; sequencing was by immunoSEQ multiplex PCR. The top ten hold 15% to 20% of the sample, which has around 130,000 clones, around 83% seen once. Sample: PBMCs or T cells enriched from blood (not recorded which). These receptors were taken from a man aged 25-45 years who had recovered from COVID-19.

This clone came up once. The CDR3 nucleotides are TGCGCCAGCAGCGAGGACCGGACAGGGGATTACCAAGAGACCCAGTACTTC. It yields the protein CASSEDRTGDYQETQYF. The genes are TRBV5-1 and TRBJ2-5; 9 bases are shared with TRBD1. The CDR3 loop spans 17 amino acids. The junction had 10 bases not matched to a gene; V was cut back by 4 bases and J by 0 bases. Germline CDR1 and CDR2: SGHRS and YFSETQ. The variable domain in full, completed from reference TRBV5-1 and TRBJ2-5, reads KAGVTQTPRYLIKTRGQQVTLSCSPISGHRSVSWYQQTPGQGLQFLFEYFSETQRNKGNFPGRFSGRQFSNSRSEMNVSTLELGDSALYLCASSEDRTGDYQETQYFGPGTRLLVL.

This clone was counted once. The chain couples TRBV28 to TRBJ2-7, with 10 nucleotides matching TRBD1. This CDR3 contains 16 residues. CDR1 and CDR2 (germline): MDHEN, SYDVKM. V lost 8 bases to trimming and J lost 2 bases; unmatched junction nucleotides: 12. The CDR3 nucleotides are TGTGCCAGCCTCACCGCCGGACAGGGGGAAGCCTACGAGCAGTACTTC. Translating gives CASLTAGQGEAYEQYF.

For the CDR3, the DNA is TGTGCCAGCTCACCAGCCCCCAGGACGGGGTACACTGAAGCTTTCTTT. Translating gives CASSPAPRTGYTEAFF. V usage is TRBV18 and J usage is TRBJ1-1; no reliable D call. Germline V gene lookup returns CDR1 KGHSH and CDR2 LQKENI. This CDR3 has 16 amino acids. V lost 2 bases and J lost 3, with 16 bases in between.

The chain carries TRBV6-5 and TRBJ1-2; TRBD1 agrees at 7 bases. CDR3 length equals 14 residues. Germline V gene sequence: CDR1 MNHEY, CDR2 SVGAGI. V dropped 5 bases and J dropped 5; count of bases not matched to a gene: 8. The CDR3 here is CASSNRGASYGYTF. CDR3 nucleotides: TGTGCCAGCAGTAACAGGGGAGCTAGTTATGGCTACACCTTC.

The J gene is TRBJ1-6, the V gene TRBV27, with 9 nucleotides matching TRBD1. V shed 3 bases, J shed 2 bases, and the junction held 2 bases outside the gene matches. The CDR3 loop spans 16 amino acids. Germline V CDR1 and CDR2: MNHEY, SMNVEV (reference sequence). The CDR3 protein is CASSFWTGAYNSPLHF. The CDR3 DNA sequence: TGTGCCAGCAGTTTTTGGACAGGGGCCTATAATTCACCCCTCCACTTT.

The chain is built from TRBV28 and TRBJ1-6, with 7 bases identical to TRBD1. The CDR3 extends over 13 amino acids. With V trimmed by 8 bases and J by 6 bases, 4 bases remained unmatched. Germline CDR1 is MDHEN and CDR2 is SYDVKM. The CDR3 region is CASGRDSNSPLHF. Here the CDR3 DNA reads TGTGCCAGCGGTCGGGACAGTAATTCACCCCTCCACTTT.

On this clone itself: Other nucleotide sequences from this sample produce the same CDR3. This rearrangement joins TRBV29-1 to TRBJ2-5; D call uncertain. V was pared by 7 bases and J by 2 bases, with 5 bases between. The germline CDR1 and CDR2 sequences are SQVTM and ANQGSEA. This CDR3 comprises 10 residues. CDR3 loop: CSGQQETQYF. The CDR3 region has the DNA TGCAGCGGGCAGCAAGAGACCCAGTACTTC.

This chain joins TRBV6-5 and TRBJ2-3, with 7 bases lining up with TRBD1. The J segment lost 0 bases and the V segment lost 6 bases, leaving 3 bases of the junction unmatched. CDR1 is MNHEY and CDR2 is SVGAGI in the germline V gene. The CDR3 runs 14 residues. This chain's CDR3 is CASRADRSTDTQYF. CDR3 nucleotide sequence: TGTGCCAGCAGGGCGGACAGGAGCACAGATACGCAGTATTTT.

The gene calls are TRBV10-2 and TRBJ2-5; TRBD2 aligns across 7 bases. This CDR3 comprises 17 residues. Germline-derived CDR1 and CDR2 are WSHSY and SAAADI. The V gene end was trimmed by 8 bases and the J gene end by 2 bases; junction bases not matched to a gene: 17. CDR3 sequence (DNA): TGCGCCAGCTCGGGGAGGAAAGGGCGGGAGCCACAAGAGACCCAGTACTTC. Translated, it gives CASSGRKGREPQETQYF.

Only a few counts were recorded for this clone. The chain carries TRBV18 and TRBJ2-1; TRBD2 matches 9 bases. The junction had 11 bases not matched to a gene; V was cut back by 8 bases and J by 6 bases. The CDR3 extends over 15 amino acids. Germline lookup yields CDR1 KGHSH and CDR2 LQKENI. CDR3 sequence (DNA): TGTGCCAGCCAAAAAGCCGGGACTAGCTCCAATGAGCAGTTCTTC. It is translated as CASQKAGTSSNEQFF.

The rearrangement joins TRBV9 to TRBJ2-1, with 8 bases fitting TRBD1. With 1 base clipped from V and 8 bases from J, the junction kept 11 bases outside the gene matches. The CDR3 has 16 amino acids. Germline V lookup: CDR1 SGDLS, CDR2 YYNGEE. The CDR3 here is CASSVMDRAGGDEQFF. As DNA, the CDR3 is TGTGCCAGCAGCGTAATGGACAGGGCTGGCGGCGATGAGCAGTTCTTC.

This rearrangement joins TRBV10-3 to TRBJ1-1; 10 bases are shared with TRBD1. With V trimmed by 5 bases and J by 8 bases, 14 bases remained unmatched. Germline V lookup: CDR1 ENHRY, CDR2 SYGVKD. This CDR3 is 16 amino acids long. The CDR3 DNA sequence: TGTGCCATCAGTTCCACTCGGGGACAGGGGTCGATCGAAGCTTTCTTT. Amino acid sequence: CAISSTRGQGSIEAFF.

This clone came up once. The genes are TRBV19 and TRBJ1-1; D remains ambiguous. Trimming cost V 3 bases and J 6 bases, with 11 bases left between them. The CDR3 is 13 residues long. CDR1 is LNHDA, CDR2 SQIVND, per germline (reference sequence). This CDR3 reads CASSIRGTSEAFF. DNA for the CDR3: TGTGCCAGTAGTATTCGAGGCACCTCTGAAGCTTTCTTT.

The chain employs TRBV19 and TRBJ1-1, with D possibly TRBD1 on 6 matching bases. The length of the CDR3 is 14 residues. Between the trimmed V and J ends, which lost 7 bases and 0 bases, there was a span of 12 bases. Per the germline V gene, CDR1 is LNHDA and CDR2 is SQIVND (reference sequence). The CDR3 DNA reads as TGTGCCAGTACCACGGGACATTTGAACACTGAAGCTTTCTTT. Its translation: CASTTGHLNTEAFF.

The chain links TRBV5-1 to TRBJ2-3; 10 bases fit TRBD1. CDR3 length: 15 amino acids. V dropped 4 bases and J dropped 3; count of bases not matched to a gene: 5. The germline V gene has CDR1 SGHRS and CDR2 YFSETQ. The CDR3 coding sequence is TGCGCCAGCAGCCCTAGGACAGGGGGAACAGATACGCAGTATTTT. Residues: CASSPRTGGTDTQYF.

V is TRBV3-1 (or the pseudogene TRBV3-2) and J is TRBJ2-1; 11 positions match TRBD2. The V gene end was trimmed by 3 bases and the J gene end by 5 bases; junction bases not matched to a gene: 6. CDR1 is LGHDT, CDR2 YNNKEL, per germline (reference sequence). The CDR3 has 16 residues. The CDR3 loop reads CASSQFTSGGNNEQFF. CDR3 sequence (DNA): TGTGCCAGCAGCCAGTTCACTAGCGGGGGAAACAATGAGCAGTTCTTC.